This TCR beta chain was sequenced for a study of naive and memory T cell subsets. This clonotype has a handful of counts. The beta constant-region primer was an equimolar mix of two oligonucleotides covering TRBC1 and TRBC2. Each CDR3 protein gets one entry after TCRdb re-called the UMI-ligation and nested PCR reads with MiXCR. The repertoire holds 65,000 to 85,000 distinct CDR3 sequences, over 10% seen once, with roughly 0.9% in the top ten. The J segment lost 7 bases and the V segment lost 0 bases, leaving 5 bases of the junction unmatched. The CDR3 contains 15 residues. In germline, CDR1 is SQVTM, CDR2 ANQGSEA. CMV status came from CD4+ T cell IFNgamma after overnight CMV lysate stimulation of fresh PBMCs.

The source of this sequence is a human donor in good health. This chain joins TRBV29-1 and TRBJ2-1; TRBD2 matches at 11 bases. Sequences were obtained from central memory CD4+ T cells from blood. The CDR3 DNA sequence: TGCAGCGTTGAAGACTTAGCGGGAGGGCGAAATGAGCAGTTCTTC. Encoded protein: CSVEDLAGGRNEQFF.